The entry below gives a single TCR beta chain sequence along with its context. The clone's antigen remains unknown. No base-level quality is on record; no much larger clone is a single base apart. The cohort consisted of hundreds of healthy bone marrow donors. All cohort members were sampled while nominally healthy, although unrecorded immune exposures were likely present. The donor was CMV seronegative and was included in the group of around 320 seronegative cohort members. Every donor gave a peripheral blood sample, and the peripheral blood mononuclear cells from that sample were used for TCR beta sequencing. Genomic DNA extraction from the blood cell samples was performed with the Qiagen DNeasy Blood Extraction Kit. The germline V gene encodes CDR1 SGHRS and CDR2 YFSETQ. Between the V and J ends, shortened by 6 bases and 2 bases respectively, the junction contains 10 bases. From cysteine to phenylalanine, the CDR3 is 13 amino acids long. The DNA shown is the 39-base CDR3, in frame from base 1.

This entry is derived from a study of cytomegalovirus exposure and HLA in healthy donors (dated by TCRdb to about 2017). Turning to the overall study: According to an earlier analysis of a few hundred of the donors, roughly 180 million T cells yielded roughly 100 million unique TCR beta sequences and roughly 280 Gb of sequence data. An early release covering about 600 HLA-typed donors comprised approximately 300 gigabases of sequencing data and about 90 million unique TCR sequences. Among the roughly 400 genotyped donors, around 79% belonged to the genetic ancestry cluster associated with self-reported Caucasian donors. The study was designed to test whether signatures of past pathogen exposure could be identified by cataloging public T cell receptors. The T cell repertoires of 666 subjects were profiled by immunosequencing and related to cytomegalovirus serostatus. Along with the roughly 670-subject first cohort, a separate validation cohort of around 120 different subjects was used. To predict cytomegalovirus infection status, the study brought together high-throughput TCR immunosequencing, statistical association of individual TCRs with disease status, and machine learning. To study patterns of TCR occurrence, a later analysis re-analyzed previously published TCR beta repertoires from 500 to 850 donors and added high-resolution HLA genotyping. In the later analysis, no new phenotypic data were used to find candidate immune exposures; instead, reliance was placed on TCR beta sequences and their occurrence across donors. In an earlier analysis of roughly 600 of the donors, high-throughput TCR beta sequencing was used to judge whether each TCR beta V gene segment behaved as functional or pseudogenic. Donor age, sex, ethnicity and CMV serostatus were compiled together with the repertoire data. Genome-wide SNP genotypes for about 55% of the 666 donors were used in a later genetic analysis, which treated that subset as a discovery cohort. All discovery cohort repertoires had been generated on a single sequencing platform. Both class I and class II loci were covered by HLA typing, at four-digit resolution. The number of typed donors differed by locus: about 629-630 for A, B, C, DRB1 and DQB1; some 500 for DQA1; 606 for DPA1; and some 450 for DPB1. Roughly 5 DR-DQ haplotypes were handled as single units for association and clustering, since linkage in the cohort was strong. On average, roughly 250,000 unique TCR beta nucleotide sequences were sequenced per donor among some 430 genotyped donors of the cohort, with approximately 18% of those sequences being non-productive. Points the paper makes about the study in general: A later analysis associated 15,000 to 20,000 TCR beta sequences with specific HLA alleles at a false discovery rate of 0.05. The classifier was reported to diagnose cytomegalovirus status with high specificity and sensitivity in both the original cohort and the validation cohort. Roughly uniform sequencing depth across donors was assumed in presence/absence analyses, although this assumption may not hold. The only immune exposure information available for the cohort was CMV serostatus. In a later analysis, most CMV-associated TCR beta chains were found to appear HLA-restricted, with HLA associations seemingly driven largely by CMV exposure. The authors suggested that the approach could potentially be extended to other disease states and immunological phenotypes. According to a later analysis, parvovirus B19, influenza, CMV and Epstein-Barr virus appeared linked to several top co-occurrence clusters. A further reported finding was that TCR beta sequences accurately predicted the HLA-A and HLA-B alleles for most subjects in the first cohort. In vitro tests confirmed that a few of the cytomegalovirus-associated TCR beta chains recognize cytomegalovirus antigens. In a later analysis, TCR association rates were found to vary across HLA loci, with the most associated TCRs seen for DRB1 alleles and the fewest for HLA-C alleles. In a later analysis, HLA-associated TCR beta chains showed more clonal expansion and lower generation probabilities than non-associated chains that were equally common. Because HLA typing was missing for some donors at each locus, association tests included only the typed subset. Linkage disequilibrium might explain the correlated functional status among segregating V segments, but an unknown experimental factor could not be excluded. Some IMGT-functional V segments, including TRBV6-2 and TRBV6-3, could not be distinguished by the 87-base-pair reads and were therefore excluded. Because counts were too low, about 15 rarely observed V segments, including chromosome 9 orphons, were left out of the earlier analysis of some 600 of the donors. V-gene and J-gene trimming of TCR beta chains was associated with a missense DCLRE1C variant in a later genetic analysis, and the association was replicated in an independent cohort. The study gave a list of under 200 TCR beta chains associated with cytomegalovirus. Only TCR beta chains were sequenced in this cohort, and the absence of alpha or paired-chain data limited detectable features. An earlier analysis of 450 to 750 of the donors showed that most TCR beta V segments appeared in productive rearrangements either about 87% or about 30% of the time, which broadly matched IMGT annotations. Across donors, most TCR sequences were observed very rarely, whereas some public TCRs were present in many individuals. When HLA alleles, especially DR and DQ, strongly co-occurred, attributing TCR associations to individual alleles was difficult. A later genetic analysis reported fewer N-insertions in productive TCRs among donors in an Asian-associated ancestry cluster than the roughly 700-donor mean. A group of highly shared sequence variants was considered likely to be a technical artifact of the sequencing pipeline.

Libraries came from the immunoSEQ multiplex PCR assay. The multiplex PCR relied on a mix of 60 forward primers for TCR Vbeta segments and 13 reverse primers for TCR Jbeta segments. The CDR3 region of rearranged TCR beta genes was amplified from genomic DNA with a multiplex PCR assay. The Illumina HiSeq System was used to sequence the amplified TCR beta libraries as 87-base-pair reads. Regarding the original processing steps: A later analysis counted about 80 million unique TCR beta chains across the 666 repertoires, and roughly 9.9 million of these chains were shared by at least two donors. Raw reads were error-corrected and collapsed into unique sequences with a nearest-neighbor algorithm that merged closely related sequences to remove PCR and sequencing errors. V, D and J gene segments were assigned by aligning CDR3 sequences to IMGT reference sequences. For a sequence to be retained, a match of at least six nucleotides to both a V gene segment and a J gene segment was required. A rearrangement was called productive if the CDR3 had no stop codons and remained in frame with V and J, and every other rearrangement was called non-productive. CDR3 was defined according to IMGT convention as the region running from the second conserved V-encoded cysteine to the conserved J-encoded phenylalanine. The earlier analysis of some 550 of the donors excluded any sequence lacking an unambiguous match to a single V gene segment. In an earlier analysis of more than 500 of the donors, a V segment was called functional when productive rearrangements were above 56.7%, and segregating when the standard deviation between donors exceeded 5%. A statistical classification framework was built to diagnose cytomegalovirus status from the catalog of TCR beta chain sequences. A later analysis assigned V and J genes by comparing TCR nucleotide sequences with IMGT/GENE-DB human TR gene sequences. Using the TCRdist pipeline, a later analysis assigned CDR3 sequences along with most-parsimonious VDJ recombination scenarios. In a later analysis, every TCR beta chain was defined by the combination of its CDR3 amino acid sequence and its V-gene family, and reads without a unique V-gene family were dropped. In a later analysis, 500 to 650 highly shared, low-generation-probability nucleotide sequences were removed to address suspected cross-contamination and a sequencing artifact. In a later analysis, a clonal expansion index was calculated for each public chain from normalized within-repertoire ranks of inferred template counts. In a later analysis, generation probabilities were computed using a VDJ recombination model fitted to out-of-frame rearrangements, and the results were checked against IGoR. Hypergeometric tests were used in a later analysis to score TCR-TCR, TCR-HLA and TCR-CMV co-occurrence, with a repertoire-size bias correction applied to the TCR pairs. To estimate false discovery rates, a later analysis permuted the HLA or CMV assignments 20 times. In a later analysis, co-occurring TCRs were grouped using DBSCAN, with TCRdist sequence similarity added in when clustering inside HLA-allele-positive subsets. Repertoires with fewer than 30,000 or more than 120,000 public chains were left out of co-occurrence clustering, as were a handful of repertoires with anomalous nucleotide sharing. The immuneACCESS repertoire file appears here via TCRdb, limited to in-frame rearrangements. These files lack a portion of the clones; in checked studies, under half of the deficit traces to unresolved V genes, and the cause of the others is not known. V, J and clone size are those of that table, while D and trimming were read from the DNA. Counted in this sample were approximately 150,000 clones; around 74% of them appeared once. The ten largest clones add up to more than 2.5% of the sample.

The sequenced sample was PBMCs. Recombination linked TRBV5-1 to TRBJ2-3, with TRBD2 tentatively as D gene (6 bases match). The sequence derives from a female donor in good health and CMV-seronegative. The DNA reads as follows: TGCGCCAGCACGACGGGAGACACAGATACGCAGTATTTT. Its coded protein is CASTTGDTDTQYF.